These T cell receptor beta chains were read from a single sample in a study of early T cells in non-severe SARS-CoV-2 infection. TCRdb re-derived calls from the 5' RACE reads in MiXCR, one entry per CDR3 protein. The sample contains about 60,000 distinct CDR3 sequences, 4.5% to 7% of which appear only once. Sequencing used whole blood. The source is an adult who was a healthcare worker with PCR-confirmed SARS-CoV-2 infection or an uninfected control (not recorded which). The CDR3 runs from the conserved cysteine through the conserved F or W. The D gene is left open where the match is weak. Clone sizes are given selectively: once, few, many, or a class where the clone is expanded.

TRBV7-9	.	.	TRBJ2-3	CASSAEATAQYF	TGTGCCAGCAGCGCCGAGGCCACGGCGCAGTATTTT
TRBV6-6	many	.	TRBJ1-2	CASSYSGDFYGYTF	TGTGCCAGCAGTTACTCCGGGGATTTTTATGGCTACACCTTC
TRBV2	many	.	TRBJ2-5	CASSGGETQYF	TGTGCCAGCAGTGGAGGAGAGACCCAGTACTTC
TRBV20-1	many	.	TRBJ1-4	CSAQAGLDGPWEKLFF	TGCAGTGCTCAAGCCGGGTTGGACGGACCGTGGGAAAAACTGTTTTTT
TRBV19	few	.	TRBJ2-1	CASIGPPREQFF	TGTGCCAGTATAGGCCCACCGCGGGAGCAGTTCTTC
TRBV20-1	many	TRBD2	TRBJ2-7	CSAGRTSGIIGEQYF	TGCAGTGCTGGTAGGACTAGCGGGATCATTGGCGAGCAGTACTTC
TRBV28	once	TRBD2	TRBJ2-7	CASTPGGIAYEQYF	TGTGCCAGCACCCCCGGGGGGATTGCCTACGAACAGTACTTC
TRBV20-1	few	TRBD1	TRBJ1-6	CSARDLTGGQSPLHF	TGCAGTGCTAGAGATCTTACAGGGGGGCAATCACCCCTCCACTTT
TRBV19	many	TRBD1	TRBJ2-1	CASSIPRDREPPSSYNEQFF	TGTGCCAGTAGTATCCCTCGGGACAGGGAACCCCCAAGCTCCTACAATGAGCAGTTCTTC
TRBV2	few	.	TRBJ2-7	CASSEKGGGYEQYF	TGTGCCAGCAGTGAGAAGGGAGGGGGCTACGAGCAGTACTTC
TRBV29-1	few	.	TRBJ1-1	CSVGSHGNTEAFF	TGCAGCGTGGGGTCTCACGGAAACACTGAAGCTTTCTTT
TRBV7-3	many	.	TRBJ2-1	CASSPRPGTLYNEQFF	TGTGCCAGCAGCCCCCGGCCCGGGACATTGTACAATGAGCAGTTCTTC
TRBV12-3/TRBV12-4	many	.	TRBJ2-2	CASSLAQGRGELFF	TGTGCCAGCAGTTTAGCTCAGGGACGCGGGGAGCTGTTTTTT
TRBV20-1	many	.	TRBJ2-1	CSASASGTASSYNEQFF	TGCAGTGCTTCAGCCTCCGGGACGGCGAGCTCCTACAATGAGCAGTTCTTC
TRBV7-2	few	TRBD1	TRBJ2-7	CASTQPKGQGSAYEQYF	TGTGCCAGCACCCAACCAAAGGGACAGGGGTCGGCCTACGAGCAGTACTTC
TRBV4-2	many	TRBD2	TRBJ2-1	CASSQALSPSGDYNEQFF	TGTGCCAGCAGCCAAGCGTTAAGTCCTAGCGGGGATTACAATGAGCAGTTCTTC
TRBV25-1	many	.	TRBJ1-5	CASRGGNQPQHF	TGTGCCAGCCGAGGGGGCAATCAGCCCCAGCATTTT
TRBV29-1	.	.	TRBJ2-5	CSVQRNQETQYF	TGCAGCGTTCAGAGGAACCAAGAGACCCAGTACTTC
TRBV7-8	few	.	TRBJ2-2	CASSRNEAANTGELFF	TGTGCCAGCAGCCGCAATGAGGCAGCGAACACCGGGGAGCTGTTTTTT
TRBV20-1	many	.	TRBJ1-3	CSARDRNTGSGNTIYF	TGCAGTGCTAGAGATCGGAACACCGGCTCTGGAAACACCATATATTTT
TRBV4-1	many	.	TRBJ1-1	CASSQVKTGGVGAFF	TGCGCCAGCAGCCAAGTTAAGACTGGGGGAGTTGGAGCTTTCTTT
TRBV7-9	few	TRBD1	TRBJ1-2	CASSPSPDRLYGYTF	TGTGCCAGCAGCCCCTCTCCGGACAGGCTCTATGGCTACACCTTC
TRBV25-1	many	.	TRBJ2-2	CASSETGKVAGELFF	TGTGCCAGCAGTGAAACAGGGAAAGTAGCCGGGGAGCTGTTTTTT
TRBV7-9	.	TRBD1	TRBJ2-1	CASSLGSGQGLNEQFF	TGTGCCAGCAGCTTAGGATCGGGACAGGGATTGAATGAGCAGTTCTTC
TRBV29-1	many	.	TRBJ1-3	CSVEKASGNTIYF	TGCAGCGTTGAGAAGGCATCTGGAAACACCATATATTTT
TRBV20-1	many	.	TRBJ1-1	CSAGQPNTEAFF	TGCAGTGCCGGACAACCGAACACTGAAGCTTTCTTT
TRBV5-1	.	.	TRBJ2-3	CASSLTQGFSPGGTDTQYF	TGCGCCAGCAGCTTGACACAGGGATTCTCTCCTGGGGGCACAGATACGCAGTATTTT
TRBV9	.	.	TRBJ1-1	CASSGRQASWGTEAFF	TGTGCCAGCAGCGGTCGACAGGCCAGTTGGGGGACTGAAGCTTTCTTT
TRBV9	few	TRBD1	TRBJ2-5	CASSFTNNPTGIRETQYF	TGTGCCAGCAGCTTTACCAATAACCCGACAGGGATCAGAGAGACCCAGTACTTC
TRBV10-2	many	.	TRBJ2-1	CASQAYNEQFF	TGCGCCAGTCAGGCCTACAATGAGCAGTTCTTC
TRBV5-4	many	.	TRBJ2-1	CASGGHSNNEQFF	TGTGCCAGCGGGGGACATTCAAACAATGAGCAGTTCTTC
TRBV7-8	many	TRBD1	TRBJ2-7	CASSVALGQGAHEQYF	TGTGCCAGCAGCGTAGCCCTCGGACAGGGGGCGCACGAGCAGTACTTC